The rows below give T cell receptor beta chains drawn from one sample of a study of metastatic and nonmetastatic thyroid tumors. TCRdb re-called clones from the PCR reads using MiXCR. The sample has more than 40,000 clones; 24% are singletons. Sequencing was done on a sample of tumor tissue. These receptors were taken from a female donor with papillary thyroid cancer or a benign thyroid nodule (not recorded which). Some clones in this sample may be carry-over from other donors' samples. Each CDR3 is given with its conserved first and last residue. A D gene is named only where the DNA matches it firmly. Size is omitted from some rows. Given values are once, few, many or a class for expanded clones.

D gene	clone size	V gene	J gene	CDR3 DNA	CDR3 protein
TRBD1	many	TRBV25-1	TRBJ1-2	TGTGCCAGCAGTGCAAGGGGGCGAACCTATGGCTACACCTTC	CASSARGRTYGYTF
-	-	TRBV5-1	TRBJ2-1	TGCGCCAGCAGCGGACTACGGACCAATGAGCAGTTCTTC	CASSGLRTNEQFF
-	many	TRBV6-1	TRBJ1-3	TGTGCCAGCAGTCCCCTGGAAGGGTTCGGAAACACCATATATTTT	CASSPLEGFGNTIYF
TRBD1	many	TRBV6-1	TRBJ1-5	TGTGCCAGCAGTGACCTGGGACAGGGTATGCAGCCCCAGCATTTT	CASSDLGQGMQPQHF
TRBD2	many	TRBV20-1	TRBJ2-7	TGCAGTGCTGGTAGCGGGGGTTCCTACGAGCAGTACTTC	CSAGSGGSYEQYF
-	many	TRBV20-1	TRBJ2-7	TGCAGTGCTAGAGATAATACGGCGCGAGGAAACGAGCAGTACTTC	CSARDNTARGNEQYF
TRBD1	-	TRBV20-1	TRBJ1-2	TGCAGTGCTAGAAACAACAGGGACAGGGGGAACTATGGCTACACCTTC	CSARNNRDRGNYGYTF
-	-	TRBV11-2	TRBJ2-3	TGTGCCAGCAGCACAAGAACGGGGTCCACAGATACGCAGTATTTT	CASSTRTGSTDTQYF
-	-	TRBV6-1	TRBJ1-6	TGTGCCAGCAGTCGAGCCCAGGGGAATTCACCCCTCCACTTT	CASSRAQGNSPLHF
-	few	TRBV5-1	TRBJ1-2	TGCGCCAGCAGCCCCCAGCCCTCCTATGGCTACACCTTC	CASSPQPSYGYTF
TRBD1	medium-sized	TRBV6-2/TRBV6-3	TRBJ2-7	TGTGCCAGCACCCCTGGTCTAAGTCGGGACAGGGAGGGCGAGCAGTACTTC	CASTPGLSRDREGEQYF
-	few	TRBV12-3/TRBV12-4	TRBJ1-4	TGTGCCAGCAGTTCCTTCGGGGTTGAAAAACTGTTTTTT	CASSSFGVEKLFF
TRBD1	once	TRBV20-1	TRBJ2-7	TGCAGTGCCCCCCCGGACAGGAGTATCTACGAGCAGTACTTC	CSAPPDRSIYEQYF
TRBD1	few	TRBV6-1	TRBJ2-5	TGTGCCAGCAGTGAGGGACAGGGGGCGGAGACCCAGTACTTC	CASSEGQGAETQYF
TRBD2	few	TRBV27	TRBJ2-7	TGTGCCAGCAGTTCTGGGACTAACGGGAGGGCCTACGAGCAGTACTTC	CASSSGTNGRAYEQYF
-	many	TRBV12-3/TRBV12-4	TRBJ1-1	TGTGCCAGCAGTCCCCATTTTTCGCAGGGATGGAACACTGAAGCTTTCTTT	CASSPHFSQGWNTEAFF
TRBD2	once	TRBV5-1	TRBJ2-3	TGCGCCAGCAGCCCAACTAGCGGGAGAATAGATACGCAGTATTTT	CASSPTSGRIDTQYF
-	-	TRBV12-3/TRBV12-4	TRBJ2-3	TGTGCCAGCAGTTCGGTACGGGGAACGAGGTCGCAGTATTTT	CASSSVRGTRSQYF
TRBD2	many	TRBV7-3	TRBJ2-1	TGTGCCAGCAGCTTTACGGGACTAGCGGGGGACAATGAGCAGTTCTTC	CASSFTGLAGDNEQFF
TRBD2	-	TRBV3-1	TRBJ2-3	TGTGCCAGCAGCCAAGTCCATAGAGCGGGAGGGGGAGATACGCAGTATTTT	CASSQVHRAGGGDTQYF
-	many	TRBV3-2	TRBJ2-5	TGTGCCAGCAGCCAAGCTAGCAGGGGGTGGTATTTTGAAGAGACCCAGTACTTC	CASSQASRGWYFEETQYF
TRBD2	many	TRBV20-1	TRBJ2-1	TGCAGTGCTAGAGATGGGAGCGGGAGACCCTACAATGAGCAGTTCTTC	CSARDGSGRPYNEQFF
-	medium-sized	TRBV6-1	TRBJ2-1	TGTGCCAGCAGTGAAGAGGGGACAAACTACAATGAGCAGTTCTTC	CASSEEGTNYNEQFF
TRBD1	-	TRBV11-2	TRBJ2-1	TGTGCCAGCAGCTTCCCGGACAGGGTAGAGCAGTTCTTC	CASSFPDRVEQFF
-	-	TRBV11-2	TRBJ2-3	TGTGCCAGCAGCTTCGGACTCGGTTTGAGGACAGATACGCAGTATTTT	CASSFGLGLRTDTQYF
-	many	TRBV7-2	TRBJ2-5	TGTGCCACCTCGACCAATCAGGGGTTTCGGGAGACCCAGTACTTC	CATSTNQGFRETQYF
TRBD2	-	TRBV20-1	TRBJ2-7	TGCAGTGCCAAACTAGCGGGAGGATTTAACGAGCAGTACTTC	CSAKLAGGFNEQYF
-	many	TRBV7-9	TRBJ2-1	TGTGCCAGCAGCTTAGGGCAGCGCGGCGGTCAGTTCTTC	CASSLGQRGGQFF
-	-	TRBV5-1	TRBJ2-7	TGCGCCAGCAGTTGGTCCCCCACGGGGGAGCAGTACTTC	CASSWSPTGEQYF
TRBD1	many	TRBV15	TRBJ2-1	TGTGCCACCAGCGGCCGATTGATGTTTGGACAGGGCTCCTACAATGAGCAGTTCTTC	CATSGRLMFGQGSYNEQFF
-	many	TRBV4-3	TRBJ1-5	TGCGCCAGCAGCCAAGATTGGGGGCAGCAGGGTCAGCCCCAGCATTTT	CASSQDWGQQGQPQHF
-	-	TRBV28	TRBJ2-3	TGTGCCAGCAGGGAAAGAATCACAGATACGCAGTATTTT	CASRERITDTQYF
TRBD2	many	TRBV7-9	TRBJ2-7	TGTGCCAGCAATAGCGGGAGAGACGAGCAGTACTTC	CASNSGRDEQYF
-	many	TRBV24-1	TRBJ2-3	TGTGCCACCAGTGGGGGCAGTTACGCAGATACGCAGTATTTT	CATSGGSYADTQYF
TRBD1	many	TRBV12-3/TRBV12-4	TRBJ1-1	TGTGCCAGCAGTTTGGACAGGGGGTGGGGGTCGTCAAGTGAAGCTTTCTTT	CASSLDRGWGSSSEAFF
-	-	TRBV18	TRBJ2-1	TGTGCCAGCTCCCTAGGCTCAGGGACTGTTGGTGAGCAGTTCTTC	CASSLGSGTVGEQFF
TRBD2	many	TRBV6-1	TRBJ2-3	TGTGCCAGCAGCCTCGGGACTAGCGGGAGGTCAGATACGCAGTATTTT	CASSLGTSGRSDTQYF
TRBD2	medium-sized	TRBV6-5	TRBJ2-7	TGTGCCAGCAGTTACTCGGGAGGGAGCTCCTACGAGCAGTACTTC	CASSYSGGSSYEQYF
-	many	TRBV6-1	TRBJ1-4	TGTGCCAGTGGACCGGATAATGAAAAACTGTTTTTT	CASGPDNEKLFF
-	-	TRBV5-1	TRBJ2-2	TGCGCCAGCAGCGGGGACTCGGTGACCTGGGAGCTGTTTTTT	CASSGDSVTWELFF
TRBD1	many	TRBV4-2	TRBJ1-5	TGTGCCAGCAGCCAAGATGGACAGGCGGTACAGCCCCAGCATTTT	CASSQDGQAVQPQHF
-	-	TRBV2	TRBJ1-5	TGTGCCAGCAGTGTGAGTGATGGGACACCTAATCAGCCCCAGCATTTT	CASSVSDGTPNQPQHF
-	-	TRBV3-1	TRBJ2-5	TGTTCCAGCAGCCGCCCCCCCCGCGAGGCCGGGGGAGTGACCCAGTACTTC	CSSSRPPREAGGVTQYF
TRBD1	-	TRBV6-1	TRBJ2-7	TGTGCCAGCAGTGGTGGAGGGACAGGGTGGTACGAGCAGTACTTC	CASSGGGTGWYEQYF